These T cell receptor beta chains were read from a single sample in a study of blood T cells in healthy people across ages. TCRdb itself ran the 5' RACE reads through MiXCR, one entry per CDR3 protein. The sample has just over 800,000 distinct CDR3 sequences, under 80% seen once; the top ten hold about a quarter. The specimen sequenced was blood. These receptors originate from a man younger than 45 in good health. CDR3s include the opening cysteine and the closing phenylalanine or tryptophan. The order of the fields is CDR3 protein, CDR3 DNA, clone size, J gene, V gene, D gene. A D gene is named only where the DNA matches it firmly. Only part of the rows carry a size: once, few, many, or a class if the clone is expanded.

CASSLDRGGVNEQYF | TGTGCCAGCAGCTTAGATCGGGGGGGCGTCAATGAGCAGTACTTC | NA | TRBJ2-7 | TRBV11-2 | TRBD2
CSASSPTNQETQYF | TGCAGTGCTAGTAGTCCGACTAACCAAGAGACCCAGTACTTC | NA | TRBJ2-5 | TRBV20-1 | NA
CASSVQGDTYEQYF | TGCGCCAGCAGCGTACAGGGGGATACCTACGAGCAGTACTTC | NA | TRBJ2-7 | TRBV5-1 | TRBD1
CASSSDRWETQYF | TGTGCCAGCAGTTCGGACAGGTGGGAGACCCAGTACTTC | few | TRBJ2-5 | TRBV28 | TRBD1
CASSPRDRGHSPLHF | TGCGCCAGCAGCCCCAGGGACAGGGGGCATTCACCCCTCCACTTT | NA | TRBJ1-6 | TRBV4-3 | TRBD1
CASRNQQGAEAFF | TGTGCCAGCAGAAACCAACAGGGGGCTGAAGCTTTCTTT | few | TRBJ1-1 | TRBV7-9 | TRBD1
CASSQDLRDRGDYGYTF | TGCGCCAGCAGCCAGGATTTGCGGGACAGGGGTGACTATGGCTACACCTTC | NA | TRBJ1-2 | TRBV4-3 | TRBD1
CAGSLLGRGPNEQFF | TGCGCCGGCAGCTTGCTAGGCAGGGGTCCCAATGAGCAGTTCTTC | NA | TRBJ2-1 | TRBV5-1 | NA
CASKGVSPRELFF | TGTGCCAGCAAGGGGGTTTCCCCCAGGGAGCTGTTTTTT | few | TRBJ2-2 | TRBV28 | NA
CSVGRSQYGYTF | TGCAGCGTTGGACGCAGCCAATATGGCTACACCTTC | NA | TRBJ1-2 | TRBV29-1 | NA
CSVEQGAKDTQYF | TGTAGCGTTGAACAGGGGGCGAAAGATACGCAGTATTTT | NA | TRBJ2-3 | TRBV29-1 | TRBD1
CAISESELAGEFTDTQYF | TGTGCCATCAGTGAGTCTGAACTAGCGGGGGAATTCACAGATACGCAGTATTTT | NA | TRBJ2-3 | TRBV10-3 | TRBD2
CASRKLPLHF | TGTGCCAGCAGGAAGCTACCCCTCCACTTT | NA | TRBJ1-6 | TRBV9 | NA
CACPRDTSSTDTQYF | TGTGCCTGTCCCCGGGACACCTCTAGCACAGATACGCAGTATTTT | NA | TRBJ2-3 | TRBV30 | NA
CSARESNPMGYTF | TGCAGTGCTAGAGAATCCAACCCTATGGGCTACACCTTC | NA | TRBJ1-2 | TRBV20-1 | NA
CASNGDLDEQYF | TGTGCCAGCAACGGGGACTTGGACGAGCAGTACTTC | NA | TRBJ2-7 | TRBV7-9 | NA
CASSSGDLYEQYF | TGTGCCAGCAGTAGCGGGGACTTATACGAGCAGTACTTC | NA | TRBJ2-7 | TRBV25-1 | TRBD2
CASSHLAGDDEQFF | TGCGCCAGCAGCCACCTAGCGGGGGACGATGAGCAGTTCTTC | NA | TRBJ2-1 | TRBV5-1 | TRBD2
CASSQGGLYGYTF | TGTGCCAGCAGCCAAGGGGGTCTCTATGGCTACACCTTC | NA | TRBJ1-2 | TRBV14 | NA
CASLLAGAADTQYF | TGTGCCAGCCTACTAGCGGGGGCGGCAGATACGCAGTATTTT | NA | TRBJ2-3 | TRBV6-2/TRBV6-3 | TRBD2
CSGFRTSGGAEGEQFF | TGCAGTGGTTTTCGGACTAGCGGGGGGGCAGAGGGTGAGCAGTTCTTC | NA | TRBJ2-1 | TRBV20-1 | TRBD2
CASNLLSFGQDKYEQYF | TGTGCCAGCAATTTACTGAGCTTTGGACAGGACAAGTACGAGCAGTACTTC | NA | TRBJ2-7 | TRBV27 | TRBD1
CASTGTPTTDTQYF | TGTGCCAGCACCGGGACTCCAACCACAGATACGCAGTATTTT | once | TRBJ2-3 | TRBV28 | NA
CASSQVGVVQETQYF | TGTGCCAGCAGCCAAGTGGGTGTAGTTCAAGAGACCCAGTACTTC | NA | TRBJ2-5 | TRBV4-2 | NA
CASSPREGAQPQHF | TGCGCCAGCAGCCCCCGGGAGGGGGCTCAGCCCCAGCATTTT | NA | TRBJ1-5 | TRBV4-3 | TRBD1
CAGSPGTNNSPLHF | TGTGCCGGCAGCCCCGGGACCAATAATTCACCCCTCCACTTT | NA | TRBJ1-6 | TRBV7-2 | NA
CSARDFLHGIAGGEQFF | TGCAGTGCTAGAGACTTCCTACATGGGATAGCGGGTGGTGAGCAGTTCTTC | few | TRBJ2-1 | TRBV20-1 | TRBD2
CASSLEVLGQGTDTQYF | TGTGCCAGCAGCTTAGAGGTGTTGGGACAGGGAACGGATACGCAGTATTTT | NA | TRBJ2-3 | TRBV11-2 | TRBD1
CSAINAFGGPHGYTF | TGCAGTGCGATTAACGCCTTCGGGGGTCCTCATGGCTACACCTTC | NA | TRBJ1-2 | TRBV20-1 | NA
CASSLGSGGTNIQYF | TGTGCCAGCAGCTTAGGGTCTGGGGGAACCAACATTCAGTACTTC | NA | TRBJ2-4 | TRBV7-3 | NA
CAVSYSYNEQFF | TGTGCCGTCAGCTACTCCTACAATGAGCAGTTCTTC | NA | TRBJ2-1 | TRBV6-5 | NA
CASRQTGLGQFF | TGTGCCAGCAGGCAGACCGGCTTAGGGCAGTTCTTC | NA | TRBJ2-1 | TRBV3-1 | NA
CASSLPPGRNEQFF | TGTGCCAGCAGCCTTCCCCCAGGGCGCAATGAGCAGTTCTTC | NA | TRBJ2-1 | TRBV7-2 | NA
CASSDRDRDSNQPQHF | TGTGCCAGCAGCGACCGGGACAGGGATAGCAATCAGCCCCAGCATTTT | NA | TRBJ1-5 | TRBV7-9 | TRBD1
CASSLNRAGGGYTF | TGTGCCAGCAGTTTAAACCGAGCTGGGGGTGGCTACACCTTC | once | TRBJ1-2 | TRBV27 | NA
CASSIQQGPYEQYF | TGTGCCAGCAGCATACAACAGGGACCCTACGAGCAGTACTTC | NA | TRBJ2-7 | TRBV6-5 | NA
CASSPQGTLGREQYF | TGTGCCAGCAGTCCCCAGGGGACCCTTGGGAGAGAGCAGTACTTC | few | TRBJ2-4 | TRBV28 | NA
CASSPSALEGPYNEQFF | TGTGCCAGCAGTCCCTCGGCCCTAGAAGGGCCCTACAATGAGCAGTTCTTC | NA | TRBJ2-1 | TRBV12-3/TRBV12-4 | NA
CASSRDRGEAAEAFF | TGCGCCAGCAGCCGGGACAGGGGTGAGGCGGCTGAAGCTTTCTTT | NA | TRBJ1-1 | TRBV5-1 | TRBD1
CAGSLFGEQFF | TGTGCCGGCAGTTTATTTGGTGAGCAGTTCTTC | NA | TRBJ2-1 | TRBV27 | NA
CASSDPRDSSTDTQYF | TGTGCCAGCAGTGACCCCCGGGACTCCTCCACAGATACGCAGTATTTT | NA | TRBJ2-3 | TRBV2 | NA
CASSERASGLLEQYF | TGTGCCAGCAGTGAGAGGGCTAGCGGGCTGCTCGAGCAGTACTTC | NA | TRBJ2-7 | TRBV2 | TRBD2
CSVEEGLTDTQYF | TGCAGCGTTGAAGAAGGCCTAACAGATACGCAGTATTTT | NA | TRBJ2-3 | TRBV29-1 | NA
CAGSLTSYNEQFF | TGTGCCGGCAGCTTAACCTCCTACAATGAGCAGTTCTTC | few | TRBJ2-1 | TRBV7-6 | NA
CSVCPPSTDTQYF | TGCAGCGTGTGTCCTCCTAGCACAGATACGCAGTATTTT | NA | TRBJ2-3 | TRBV29-1 | NA
CASSLADPGRTQYF | TGTGCCAGCAGCTTAGCAGATCCGGGTAGAACCCAGTACTTC | NA | TRBJ2-5 | TRBV7-2 | NA
CASSFSRPGGNQPQHF | TGTGCCAGCAGTTTCTCCAGGCCTGGGGGAAATCAGCCCCAGCATTTT | NA | TRBJ1-5 | TRBV12-3/TRBV12-4 | NA
CASSQDSGHDYEQYF | TGCGCCAGCAGCCAAGATTCCGGGCACGATTACGAGCAGTACTTC | NA | TRBJ2-7 | TRBV4-3 | NA
CASSQGRISYGYTF | TGCGCCAGCAGCCAAGGCCGGATTTCCTATGGCTACACCTTC | few | TRBJ1-2 | TRBV4-3 | NA
CASEGSGSKDTQYF | TGTGCCAGCGAAGGTTCAGGGAGTAAAGATACGCAGTATTTT | NA | TRBJ2-3 | TRBV6-1 | NA
CASSTGTSGGPRLGQFF | TGTGCCAGCAGCACCGGGACTAGCGGGGGGCCACGTCTTGGGCAGTTCTTC | NA | TRBJ2-1 | TRBV28 | TRBD2
CASTTGRDRPFNEQFF | TGCGCCAGCACCACAGGGAGGGACAGGCCTTTCAATGAGCAGTTCTTC | NA | TRBJ2-1 | TRBV5-1 | NA
CASSLPRTSSTDTQYF | TGTGCCAGCAGCTTGCCCCGGACATCCAGCACAGATACGCAGTATTTT | once | TRBJ2-3 | TRBV5-6 | NA
CASSQDGGGRETQYF | TGTGCCAGCAGCCAAGATGGGGGGGGGCGAGAGACCCAGTACTTC | NA | TRBJ2-5 | TRBV4-2 | NA
CASSLERSTTFYGYTF | TGTGCCAGCAGTTTGGAACGGTCAACTACATTCTATGGCTACACCTTC | NA | TRBJ1-2 | TRBV12-3/TRBV12-4 | NA
CASREGAYNSPLHF | TGTGCCAGCAGAGAGGGGGCGTATAATTCACCCCTCCACTTT | NA | TRBJ1-6 | TRBV7-9 | TRBD1
CASSYGQGIYEQYF | TGTGCCAGCAGTTACGGACAGGGGATCTACGAGCAGTACTTC | NA | TRBJ2-7 | TRBV6-5 | TRBD1
CASDTRGSMNTEAFF | TGTGCCAGCGACACTCGGGGATCTATGAACACTGAAGCTTTCTTT | NA | TRBJ1-1 | TRBV12-3/TRBV12-4 | NA
CASSTDFDDEKLFF | TGTGCCAGCAGTACGGACTTCGACGACGAAAAACTGTTTTTT | NA | TRBJ1-4 | TRBV6-2/TRBV6-3 | NA
CASSEQGGIYEQYF | TGTGCCAGCAGTGAACAGGGAGGGATCTACGAGCAGTACTTC | NA | TRBJ2-7 | TRBV2 | TRBD2